Each of the 13 T cell receptor beta chains below was sequenced from the same sample in a study of monozygotic twins with cystic fibrosis. TCRdb's copy holds only in-frame clones and misses some; the assay was immunoSEQ multiplex PCR. This sample yields under 20,000 clones, of which around 97% are seen a single time; under 2.5% belongs to the top ten. Sequencing used blood. The receptors derive from a woman in her 30s with cystic fibrosis.

A single count supports this clone. This chain uses TRBV5-1 with TRBJ2-3; 11 nucleotides align to TRBD2. The germline V gene encodes CDR1 SGHRS and CDR2 YFSETQ. The length of the CDR3 is 16 residues. Unmatched junction bases numbered 5, after V lost 3 bases and J lost 2 bases. The CDR3 DNA follows: TGCGCCAGCAGCTGGGGGACTAGCGGATTCACAGATACGCAGTATTTT. It specifies CASSWGTSGFTDTQYF.

This rearrangement joins TRBV29-1 to TRBJ2-2; 8 nucleotides match TRBD1. This CDR3 comprises 15 residues. CDR1 and CDR2 from the germline V gene are SQVTM and ANQGSEA. Trimming took 5 bases from V and 0 from J; bases not matched to a gene: 5. CDR3 in amino acids: CSVRDRGANTGELFF. The CDR3 coding sequence is TGCAGCGTTCGAGACAGGGGCGCGAACACCGGGGAGCTGTTTTTT.

The chain recombines TRBV11-2 with TRBJ2-7; D perhaps matches TRBD2 (5 bases). In germline, CDR1 is SGHAT, CDR2 FQNNGV. The CDR3 runs 14 residues. The V gene lost 6 bases and the J gene lost 9 bases, with 21 bases spanning the gap. This chain's CDR3 is CASSSGFHGLVQYF. For the CDR3, the DNA is TGTGCCAGCAGTTCGGGGTTCCATGGGTTGGTGCAGTACTTC.

J is TRBJ1-1 and V is TRBV7-9; TRBD1 might be the D (6 bases). The CDR3 is made up of 12 amino acids. The V gene's germline CDR1 is SEHNR and CDR2 FQNEAQ (reference sequence). V was clipped by 5 bases and J by 3 bases, with 7 bases between them. CDR3 nucleotides: TGTGCCAGCAGCCCAGGGGACACTGAAGCTTTCTTT. This translates into CASSPGDTEAFF.

The chain combines TRBV9 with TRBJ1-2; D gene unclear. This CDR3 comprises 14 residues. Germline CDR1 SGDLS, CDR2 YYNGEE. The V gene lost 0 bases and the J gene lost 4 bases, with 10 bases spanning the gap. The CDR3 sequence is CASSVDEGSYGYTF. CDR3 DNA: TGTGCCAGCAGCGTAGACGAGGGAAGCTATGGCTACACCTTC.

This sequence joins TRBV7-9 and TRBJ1-2; a weak D match, TRBD1 (5 bases). CDR1 is SEHNR and CDR2 is FQNEAQ in the germline V gene (reference sequence). The V and J ends lost 5 bases and 6 bases respectively, with 13 bases between them. CDR3 length equals 13 residues. As DNA, the CDR3 is TGTGCCAGCAGCCCCCGGGCAGGGCATGGCTACACCTTC. It encodes CASSPRAGHGYTF.

The CDR3 DNA reads as TGTGCCAGCAGTGAAGCCATGGGACAGAGAAACACCATATATTTT. It yields the protein CASSEAMGQRNTIYF. V usage is TRBV6-1 and J usage is TRBJ1-3, with 7 bases matching TRBD1. Trimming at V came to 0 bases and at J to 5 bases, leaving 4 bases not matched to a gene. Germline lookup yields CDR1 MNHNS and CDR2 SASEGT. The CDR3 extends over 15 amino acids.

The chain joins TRBV5-5 to TRBJ2-7; TRBD1 is a possible D gene (5 bases). The V gene lost 1 base and the J gene lost 0 bases, with 11 bases spanning the gap. From germline, CDR1 is SGHKS and CDR2 YYEKEE (reference sequence). There are 15 residues in the CDR3. The chain's CDR3 is CASSLSSRVSYEQYF. DNA of the CDR3: TGTGCCAGCAGCTTGTCGAGCAGGGTCTCCTACGAGCAGTACTTC.

This chain links TRBV6-6 with TRBJ2-7; D is possibly TRBD1 (5 bases). The V gene lost 5 bases and the J gene lost 7 bases, with 9 bases spanning the gap. Germline loops: CDR1 MNHNY, CDR2 SVGAGI (reference sequence). The CDR3 contains 11 residues. The CDR3 loop reads CASSPGQEQYF. The CDR3 DNA is TGTGCCAGCAGTCCAGGGCAGGAGCAGTACTTC.

CDR3 amino acids: CASSFLISYRDHYEQYF. DNA of the CDR3: TGTGCCAGCAGCTTCCTAATCTCCTACCGGGACCACTACGAGCAGTACTTC. The chain has TRBV5-6 and TRBJ2-7; D tentatively fits TRBD1 or TRBD2 (5 bases each). V was shortened by 2 bases and J by 3 bases, with 21 bases between the two germline ends. CDR1 is SGHDT, CDR2 YYEEEE, per germline. The CDR3 loop spans 17 amino acids.

The chain recombines TRBV7-6 with TRBJ1-1, with TRBD1 matching 7 bases. V was clipped by 3 bases and J by 4 bases; unmatched bases: 5. Germline CDR1 is SGHVS and CDR2 is FNYEAQ. This CDR3 has 14 amino acids. As DNA, the CDR3 is TGTGCCAGCAGCTTGAACCCAGGGGGCACTGAAGCTTTCTTT. Protein product: CASSLNPGGTEAFF.

V usage is TRBV5-5 and J usage is TRBJ2-2; D uncertain. V lost 2 bases and J 4 bases, leaving 0 bases between the germline ends. This CDR3 spans 11 amino acids. Germline assignment: CDR1 SGHKS and CDR2 YYEKEE (reference sequence). The CDR3 here is CASSFTGELFF. In DNA form, the CDR3 reads TGTGCCAGCAGCTTCACCGGGGAGCTGTTTTTT.

The J gene is TRBJ2-3, the V gene TRBV7-2, with a tentative D call TRBD2 (5 bases). This CDR3 spans 14 amino acids. Looked up from germline, CDR1 is SGHTA and CDR2 is FQGNSA. V lost 3 bases to trimming and J lost 4 bases, with 11 bases between them. CDR3 loop: CASSLVYGADTQYF. The DNA of the CDR3 is TGTGCCAGCAGCTTGGTCTACGGGGCAGATACGCAGTATTTT.